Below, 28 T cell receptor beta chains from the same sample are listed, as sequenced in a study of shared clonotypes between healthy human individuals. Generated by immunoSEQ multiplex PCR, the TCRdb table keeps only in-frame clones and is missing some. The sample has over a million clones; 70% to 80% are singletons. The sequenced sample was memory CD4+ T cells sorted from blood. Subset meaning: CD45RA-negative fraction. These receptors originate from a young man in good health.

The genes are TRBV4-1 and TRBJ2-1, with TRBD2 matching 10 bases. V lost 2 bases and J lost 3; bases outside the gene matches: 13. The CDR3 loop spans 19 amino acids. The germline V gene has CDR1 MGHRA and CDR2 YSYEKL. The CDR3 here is CASSQIAGGQITHYNEQFF. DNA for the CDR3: TGCGCCAGCAGCCAAATAGCGGGAGGCCAAATCACTCACTACAATGAGCAGTTCTTC.

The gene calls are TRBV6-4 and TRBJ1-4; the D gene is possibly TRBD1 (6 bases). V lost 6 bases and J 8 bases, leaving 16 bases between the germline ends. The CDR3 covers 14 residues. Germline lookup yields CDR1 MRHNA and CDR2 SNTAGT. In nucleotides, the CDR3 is TGTGCCAGCAGGGTAGGGGGAGATGTAGAAAAACTGTTTTTT. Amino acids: CASRVGGDVEKLFF.

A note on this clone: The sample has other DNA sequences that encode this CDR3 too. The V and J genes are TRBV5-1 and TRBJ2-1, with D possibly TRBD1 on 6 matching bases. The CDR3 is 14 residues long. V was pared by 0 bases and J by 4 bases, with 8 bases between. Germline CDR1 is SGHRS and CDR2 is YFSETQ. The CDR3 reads CASSLAQGYNEQFF. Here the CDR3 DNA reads TGCGCCAGCAGCTTGGCCCAGGGGTACAATGAGCAGTTCTTC.

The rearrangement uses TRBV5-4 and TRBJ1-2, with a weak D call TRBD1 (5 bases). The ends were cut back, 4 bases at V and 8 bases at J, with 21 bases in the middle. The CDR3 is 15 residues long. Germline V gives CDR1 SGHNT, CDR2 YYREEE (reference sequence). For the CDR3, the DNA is TGTGCCAGCAGCCACCGAAGGGACCCAGGAGGGGGCTACACCTTC. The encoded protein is CASSHRRDPGGGYTF.

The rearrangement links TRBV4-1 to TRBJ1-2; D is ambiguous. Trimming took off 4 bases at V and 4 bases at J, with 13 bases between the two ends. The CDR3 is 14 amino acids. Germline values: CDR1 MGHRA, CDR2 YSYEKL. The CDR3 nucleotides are TGCGCCAGCAGCCCTACGATGGGCATCTATGGCTACACCTTC. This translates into CASSPTMGIYGYTF.

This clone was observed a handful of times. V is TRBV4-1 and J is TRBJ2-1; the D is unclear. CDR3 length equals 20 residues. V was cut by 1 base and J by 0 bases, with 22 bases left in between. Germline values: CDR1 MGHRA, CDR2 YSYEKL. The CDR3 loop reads CASSQATFEALFSSYNEQFF. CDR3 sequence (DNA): TGCGCCAGCAGCCAAGCCACGTTCGAGGCCCTATTTTCCTCCTACAATGAGCAGTTCTTC.

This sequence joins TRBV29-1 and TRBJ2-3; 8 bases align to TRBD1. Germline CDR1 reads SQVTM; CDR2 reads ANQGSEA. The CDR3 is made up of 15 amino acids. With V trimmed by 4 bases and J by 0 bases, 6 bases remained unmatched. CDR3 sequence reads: CSVGRTGMSTDTQYF. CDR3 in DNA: TGCAGCGTTGGGCGGACAGGGATGAGCACAGATACGCAGTATTTT.

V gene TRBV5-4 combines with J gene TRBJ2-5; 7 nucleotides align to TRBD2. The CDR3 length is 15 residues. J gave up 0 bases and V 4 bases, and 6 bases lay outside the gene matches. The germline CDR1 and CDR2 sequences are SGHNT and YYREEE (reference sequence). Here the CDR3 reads CASSHPGLHQETQYF. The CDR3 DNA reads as TGTGCCAGCAGCCATCCGGGACTACACCAAGAGACCCAGTACTTC.

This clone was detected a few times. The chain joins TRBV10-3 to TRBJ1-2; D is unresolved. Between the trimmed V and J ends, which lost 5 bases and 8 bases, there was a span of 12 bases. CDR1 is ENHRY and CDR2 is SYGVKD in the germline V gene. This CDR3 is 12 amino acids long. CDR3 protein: CAISRANNGYTF. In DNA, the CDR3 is TGTGCCATCAGTCGCGCCAATAACGGCTACACCTTC.

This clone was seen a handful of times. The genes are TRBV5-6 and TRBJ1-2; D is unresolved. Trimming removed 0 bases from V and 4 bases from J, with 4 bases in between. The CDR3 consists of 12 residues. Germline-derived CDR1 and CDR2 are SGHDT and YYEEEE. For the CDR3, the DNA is TGTGCCAGCAGCTTGGACCCCTATGGCTACACCTTC. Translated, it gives CASSLDPYGYTF.

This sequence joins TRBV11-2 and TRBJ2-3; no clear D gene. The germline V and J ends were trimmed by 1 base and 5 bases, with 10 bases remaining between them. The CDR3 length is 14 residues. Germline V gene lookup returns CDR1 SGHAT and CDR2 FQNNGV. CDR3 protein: CASSLGSIVDTQYF. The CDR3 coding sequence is TGTGCCAGCAGCTTAGGTTCGATCGTAGATACGCAGTATTTT.

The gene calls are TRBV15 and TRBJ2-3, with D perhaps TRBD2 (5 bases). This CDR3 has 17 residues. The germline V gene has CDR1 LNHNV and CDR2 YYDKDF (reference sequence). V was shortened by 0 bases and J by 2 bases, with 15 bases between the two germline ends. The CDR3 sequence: CATSRDSPTGNTDTQYF. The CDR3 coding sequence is TGTGCCACCAGCAGAGATTCCCCTACGGGGAACACAGATACGCAGTATTTT.

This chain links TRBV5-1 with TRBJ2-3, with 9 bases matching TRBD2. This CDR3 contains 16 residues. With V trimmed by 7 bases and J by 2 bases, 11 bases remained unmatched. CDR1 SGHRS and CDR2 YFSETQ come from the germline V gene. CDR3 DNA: TGCGCCAGCGGCGGGGGGGCGGCTTCAACCACAGATACGCAGTATTTT. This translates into CASGGGAASTTDTQYF.

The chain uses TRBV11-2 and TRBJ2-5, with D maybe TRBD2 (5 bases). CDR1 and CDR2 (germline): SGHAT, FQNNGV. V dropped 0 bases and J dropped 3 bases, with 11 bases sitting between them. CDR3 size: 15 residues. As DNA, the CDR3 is TGTGCCAGCAGCTTAGAACGGGTGCGGGAAGAGACCCAGTACTTC. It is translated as CASSLERVREETQYF.

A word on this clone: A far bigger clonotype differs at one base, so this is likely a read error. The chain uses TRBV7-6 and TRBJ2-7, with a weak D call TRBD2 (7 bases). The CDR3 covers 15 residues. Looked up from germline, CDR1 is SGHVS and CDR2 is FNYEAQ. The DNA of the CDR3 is TGTGCCAGCAGCTTCTGGGGGGGCCGTTGGAACGAGCAGTGCTTC. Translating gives CASSFWGGRWNEQCF.

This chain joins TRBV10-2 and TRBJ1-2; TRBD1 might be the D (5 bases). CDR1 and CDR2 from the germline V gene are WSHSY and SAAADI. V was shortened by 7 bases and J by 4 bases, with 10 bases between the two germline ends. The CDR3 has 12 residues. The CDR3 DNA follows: TGCGCCAGCACCACCGGGGCCTATGGCTACACCTTC. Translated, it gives CASTTGAYGYTF.

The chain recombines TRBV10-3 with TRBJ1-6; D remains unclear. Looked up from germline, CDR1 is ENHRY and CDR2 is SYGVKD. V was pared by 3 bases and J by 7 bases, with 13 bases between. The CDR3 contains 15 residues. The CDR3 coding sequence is TGTGCCATCAGTGATTCAGCCAAAAGCAATTCACCCCTCCACTTT. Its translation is CAISDSAKSNSPLHF.

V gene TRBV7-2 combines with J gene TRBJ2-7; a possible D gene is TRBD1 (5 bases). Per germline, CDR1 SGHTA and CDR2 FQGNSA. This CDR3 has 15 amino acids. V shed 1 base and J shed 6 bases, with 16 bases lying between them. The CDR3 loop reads CASSLGPGLASEQYF. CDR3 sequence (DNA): TGTGCCAGCAGCTTAGGTCCAGGGCTTGCTAGCGAGCAGTACTTC.

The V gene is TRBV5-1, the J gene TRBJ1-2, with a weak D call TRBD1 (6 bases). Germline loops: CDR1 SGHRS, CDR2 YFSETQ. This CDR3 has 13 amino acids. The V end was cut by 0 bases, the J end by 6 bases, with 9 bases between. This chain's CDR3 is CASSLGDINGYTF. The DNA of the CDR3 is TGCGCCAGCAGCTTGGGGGACATAAATGGCTACACCTTC.

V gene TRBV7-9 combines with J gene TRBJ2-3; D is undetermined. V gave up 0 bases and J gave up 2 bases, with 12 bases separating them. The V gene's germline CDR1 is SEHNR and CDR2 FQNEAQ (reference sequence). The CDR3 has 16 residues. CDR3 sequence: CASSLALAVNTDTQYF. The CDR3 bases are TGTGCCAGCAGCTTAGCTCTGGCGGTAAACACAGATACGCAGTATTTT.

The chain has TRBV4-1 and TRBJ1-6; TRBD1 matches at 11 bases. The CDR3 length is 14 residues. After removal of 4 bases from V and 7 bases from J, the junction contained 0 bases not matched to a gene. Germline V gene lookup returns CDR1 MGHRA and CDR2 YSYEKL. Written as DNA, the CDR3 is TGCGCCAGCAGCCGGGACAGGGGGAATTCACCCCTCCACTTT. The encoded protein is CASSRDRGNSPLHF.

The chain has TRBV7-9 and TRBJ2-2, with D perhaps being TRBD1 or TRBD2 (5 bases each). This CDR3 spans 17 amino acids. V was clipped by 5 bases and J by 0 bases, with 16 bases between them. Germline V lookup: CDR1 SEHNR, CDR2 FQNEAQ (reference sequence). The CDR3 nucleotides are TGTGCCAGCAGCCCCGTCCCCGGGACCGCGAACACCGGGGAGCTGTTTTTT. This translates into CASSPVPGTANTGELFF. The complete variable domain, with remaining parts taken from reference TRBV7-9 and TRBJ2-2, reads DTGVSQNPRHKITKRGQNVTFRCDPISEHNRLYWYRQTLGQGPEFLTYFQNEAQLEKSRLLSDRFSAERPKGSFSTLEIQRTEQGDSAMYLCASSPVPGTANTGELFFGEGSRLTVL.

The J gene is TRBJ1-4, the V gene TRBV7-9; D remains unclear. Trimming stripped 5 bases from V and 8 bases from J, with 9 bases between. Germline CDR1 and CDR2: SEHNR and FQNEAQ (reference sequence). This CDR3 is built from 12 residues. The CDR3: CASSRGPEKLFF. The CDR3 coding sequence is TGTGCCAGCAGCCGAGGCCCCGAAAAACTGTTTTTT.

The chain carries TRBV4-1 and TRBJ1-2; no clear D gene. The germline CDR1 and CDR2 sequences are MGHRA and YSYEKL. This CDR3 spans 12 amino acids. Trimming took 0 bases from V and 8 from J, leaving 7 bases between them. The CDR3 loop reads CASSQDGVGYTF. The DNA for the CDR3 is TGCGCCAGCAGCCAAGATGGCGTAGGCTACACCTTC.

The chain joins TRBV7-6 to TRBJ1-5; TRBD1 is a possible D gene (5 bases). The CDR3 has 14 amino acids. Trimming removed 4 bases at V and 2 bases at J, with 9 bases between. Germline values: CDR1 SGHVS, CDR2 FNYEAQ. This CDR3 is CASSSQGGNQPQHF. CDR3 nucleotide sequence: TGTGCCAGCAGCTCCCAGGGAGGCAATCAGCCCCAGCATTTT. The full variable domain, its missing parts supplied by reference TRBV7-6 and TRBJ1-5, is GAGVSQSPRYKVTKRGQDVALRCDPISGHVSLYWYRQALGQGPEFLTYFNYEAQQDKSGLPNDRFSAERPEGSISTLTIQRTEQRDSAMYRCASSSQGGNQPQHFGDGTRLSIL.

CDR3 DNA: TGCGCCAGCAGCCCAAGCGGGCATAGCACAGATACGCAGTATTTT. Protein: CASSPSGHSTDTQYF. The chain recombines TRBV5-1 with TRBJ2-3; TRBD2 might be the D (6 bases). CDR1 SGHRS and CDR2 YFSETQ come from the germline V gene. V was pared by 4 bases and J by 0 bases, with 12 bases between. The CDR3 is 15 amino acids.

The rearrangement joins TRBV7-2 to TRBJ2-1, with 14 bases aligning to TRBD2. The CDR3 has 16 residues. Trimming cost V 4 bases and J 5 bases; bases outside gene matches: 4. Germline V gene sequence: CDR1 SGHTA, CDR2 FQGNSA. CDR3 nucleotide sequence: TGTGCCAGCAGCTACTCGGGACTAGCGGGAGACAATGAGCAGTTCTTC. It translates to CASSYSGLAGDNEQFF.

The CDR3 spells CASGKAGTGSYEQYF. CDR3 sequence (DNA): TGTGCCAGCGGGAAAGCCGGGACAGGGTCCTACGAGCAGTACTTC. This sequence joins TRBV6-6 and TRBJ2-7, with 9 bases that match TRBD1. Germline V gene data show CDR1 as MNHNY and CDR2 as SVGAGI (reference sequence). The ends lost 8 bases at V and 1 base at J; junction bases unmatched: 9. This CDR3 has 15 residues.